The 28 T cell receptor beta chains below were found in one sample sequenced in a study of shared clonotypes between healthy human individuals. Repertoires were generated with immunoSEQ multiplex PCR, while TCRdb's copy carries only in-frame clones and drops some. The data hold some 2.4 million clones, with approximately 93% observed a single time. The sample comprised naive CD4+ T cells from PBMCs. Documented subset: CD45RA+ positively selected. All receptors derive from a man younger than 35 in good health. Some clones in this sample may be carry-over from other donors' samples.

The rearrangement links TRBV18 to TRBJ2-1, with TRBD2 identical over 7 bases. The germline V gene has CDR1 KGHSH and CDR2 LQKENI. V shed 1 base and J 0 bases; nucleotides not matched to a gene: 12. This CDR3 has 19 residues. This CDR3 reads CASSPLGVSGGSSYNEQFF. CDR3 DNA sequence: TGTGCCAGCTCACCACTGGGGGTATCGGGGGGAAGCTCCTACAATGAGCAGTTCTTC.

The CDR3 coding sequence is TGTGCCAGCAGCGCGGGACTAGCGTTTTACAATGAGCAGTTCTTC. Translating gives CASSAGLAFYNEQFF. V and J are TRBV7-2 and TRBJ2-1; 10 bases are a match to TRBD2. The CDR3 is 15 residues long. The V segment lost 5 bases and the J segment 4 bases; nucleotides outside the gene matches: 5. The germline V gene encodes CDR1 SGHTA and CDR2 FQGNSA.

V usage is TRBV15 and J usage is TRBJ2-1; 13 nucleotides align to TRBD2. After removal of 3 bases from V and 6 bases from J, the junction contained 5 bases not matched to a gene. The CDR3 has 16 amino acids. Germline-derived CDR1 and CDR2 are LNHNV and YYDKDF (reference sequence). CDR3 amino acids: CATSSMGTSGANEQFF. As DNA, the CDR3 is TGTGCCACCAGCAGTATGGGGACTAGCGGGGCCAATGAGCAGTTCTTC. The full variable domain, with the rest looked up from reference TRBV15 and TRBJ2-1, is DAMVIQNPRYQVTQFGKPVTLSCSQTLNHNVMYWYQQKSSQAPKLLFHYYDKDFNNEADTPDNFQSRRPNTSFCFLDIRSPGLGDTAMYLCATSSMGTSGANEQFFGPGTRLTVL.

The chain is built from TRBV9 and TRBJ2-5, with 8 nucleotides matching TRBD1. The junction had 7 bases not matched to a gene; V was cut back by 2 bases and J by 7 bases. The CDR3 consists of 14 residues. CDR1 and CDR2 (germline): SGDLS, YYNGEE. The CDR3 DNA sequence: TGTGCCAGCAGCGTCGCGGACAGGGAAGGGACCCAGTACTTC. Amino acid sequence: CASSVADREGTQYF.

The chain employs TRBV2 and TRBJ2-7; D gene uncertain. V was clipped by 3 bases and J by 3 bases, with 12 bases between them. Germline lookup yields CDR1 SNHLY and CDR2 FYNNEI. The CDR3 runs 14 residues. The CDR3 DNA follows: TGTGCCAGCAGTGAGGGCCTGGCATTCTACGAGCAGTACTTC. It encodes CASSEGLAFYEQYF.

As for this clone: Additional DNA sequences in this sample encode the identical CDR3. J is TRBJ1-1 and V is TRBV5-1, with D possibly TRBD1 on 6 matching bases. V gave up 0 bases and J gave up 6 bases, with 12 bases separating them. The length of the CDR3 is 14 residues. CDR1 and CDR2 (germline): SGHRS, YFSETQ. CDR3 sequence: CASSLGGGEAEAFF. The CDR3 DNA reads TGCGCCAGCAGCTTGGGCGGGGGCGAGGCTGAAGCTTTCTTT.

The chain employs TRBV6-1 and TRBJ1-3, with 10 bases that match TRBD1. Per germline, CDR1 MNHNS and CDR2 SASEGT. V was pared by 7 bases and J by 8 bases, with 8 bases of the junction left unmatched. The CDR3 is 14 amino acids. CDR3 nucleotides: TGTGCCAGCAACCGGGGACAGGGGACATACACCATATATTTT. Its translation is CASNRGQGTYTIYF.

This chain uses TRBV28 with TRBJ2-5, with 8 bases identical to TRBD2. With V trimmed by 0 bases and J by 4 bases, 7 bases remained unmatched. CDR1 MDHEN and CDR2 SYDVKM come from the germline V gene. This CDR3 region has 16 residues. The CDR3, as DNA: TGTGCCAGCAGTTTATGGCGAGCGGGAGTAGTAGAGACCCAGTACTTC. Its translation is CASSLWRAGVVETQYF.

About this clone itself: The sample carries other DNA sequences with the same CDR3. The J gene is TRBJ2-3, the V gene TRBV30; D gene unclear. Trimming cost V 0 bases and J 4 bases, with 5 bases left between them. The germline V gene encodes CDR1 GTSNPN and CDR2 SVGIG (reference sequence). The CDR3 consists of 12 residues. CDR3 loop: CAWSVLADTQYF. The CDR3 nucleotides are TGTGCCTGGAGTGTATTGGCAGATACGCAGTATTTT.

The CDR3 DNA sequence: TGTGCCAGCAGGACCCCCGGGGCGCGGGAGACCCAGTACTTC. Encoded protein: CASRTPGARETQYF. The chain recombines TRBV6-5 with TRBJ2-5, with D tentatively TRBD1 or TRBD2 (5 bases each). CDR3 length: 14 residues. Trimming left V 6 bases short and J 5 bases short, with 16 bases between. Germline lookup yields CDR1 MNHEY and CDR2 SVGAGI.

CDR3 region: CATRGTGDQPQHF. The CDR3 nucleotides read TGTGCCACCCGCGGGACAGGGGACCAGCCCCAGCATTTT. The chain couples TRBV28 to TRBJ1-5; TRBD1 agrees at 10 bases. Unmatched junction bases numbered 7, after V lost 10 bases and J lost 7 bases. There are 13 residues in the CDR3. The V gene's germline CDR1 is MDHEN and CDR2 SYDVKM.

The chain couples TRBV11-3 to TRBJ2-1; D gene unclear. The CDR3 totals 15 residues. Germline V lookup: CDR1 SGHNT, CDR2 YENEEA. The ends were cut back, 1 base at V and 2 bases at J, with 9 bases in the middle. The CDR3 nucleotides are TGTGCCAGCAGCTTAGGAAATAGCCCCTACAATGAGCAGTTCTTC. The encoded protein is CASSLGNSPYNEQFF.

The V and J genes are TRBV19 and TRBJ2-3; D gene uncertain. The CDR3 sequence is 14 residues long. V shed 5 bases and J shed 1 base, with 10 bases lying between them. The germline CDR1 and CDR2 sequences are LNHDA and SQIVND (reference sequence). DNA for the CDR3: TGTGCCAGTAGTTTTCGGGTGGGCACAGATACGCAGTATTTT. Protein: CASSFRVGTDTQYF.

J is TRBJ1-3 and V is TRBV5-1; no firm D call. Germline CDR1 and CDR2: SGHRS and YFSETQ. This CDR3 comprises 16 residues. The V end lost 0 bases, the J end lost 2 bases, and 12 bases lay between the germline ends. CDR3 sequence: CASSLVMGYTGNTIYF. Here the CDR3 DNA reads TGCGCCAGCAGCTTGGTTATGGGCTATACTGGAAACACCATATATTTT.

V gene TRBV9 combines with J gene TRBJ2-5; D ambiguous. The V end lost 6 bases, the J end lost 2 bases, and 17 bases lay between the germline ends. The length of the CDR3 is 15 residues. Germline V gene data show CDR1 as SGDLS and CDR2 as YYNGEE. CDR3 sequence reads: CASNSLAETQETQYF. The CDR3, as DNA: TGTGCCAGCAATTCCCTCGCGGAGACACAAGAGACCCAGTACTTC. Based on the CDR3 plus reference TRBV9 and TRBJ2-5, the full variable domain is DSGVTQTPKHLITATGQRVTLRCSPRSGDLSVYWYQQSLDQGLQFLIQYYNGEERAKGNILERFSAQQFPDLHSELNLSSLELGDSALYFCASNSLAETQETQYFGPGTRLLVL.

This rearrangement joins TRBV2 to TRBJ2-5; 8 bases align to TRBD2. J gave up 5 bases and V 6 bases, and 5 bases lay outside the gene matches. This CDR3 contains 13 residues. Germline V gives CDR1 SNHLY, CDR2 FYNNEI. CDR3 DNA sequence: TGTGCCAGCAGAGGACTAGCCTCCGAGACCCAGTACTTC. Its translation: CASRGLASETQYF.

The genes are TRBV2 and TRBJ2-7, with 10 bases fitting TRBD2. J was trimmed by 2 bases and V by 4 bases; bases with no gene match: 5. The CDR3 has 15 amino acids. Per the germline V gene, CDR1 is SNHLY and CDR2 is FYNNEI. CDR3 protein: CASSAELAGAYEQYF. The CDR3 region has the DNA TGTGCCAGCAGTGCAGAGCTAGCGGGAGCCTACGAGCAGTACTTC.

J is TRBJ2-5 and V is TRBV27; D is unclear. The V gene's germline CDR1 is MNHEY and CDR2 SMNVEV (reference sequence). The CDR3 spans 15 residues. V was trimmed by 3 bases and J by 2 bases, leaving 13 bases between them. CDR3 coding DNA: TGTGCCAGCAGTTTGGGTCAGCTCTTTCAAGAGACCCAGTACTTC. It encodes CASSLGQLFQETQYF.

The rearrangement links TRBV28 to TRBJ2-7; 9 bases are shared with TRBD2. Germline V gene sequence: CDR1 MDHEN, CDR2 SYDVKM. The CDR3 is 14 amino acids. V was clipped by 6 bases and J by 6 bases; unmatched bases: 9. CDR3 residues: CASRLAGAVPEQYF. CDR3 in DNA: TGTGCCAGCAGATTAGCGGGAGCGGTACCCGAGCAGTACTTC.

The rearrangement uses TRBV28 and TRBJ2-4; TRBD1 might be the D (6 bases). The V gene's germline CDR1 is MDHEN and CDR2 SYDVKM. V dropped 2 bases and J dropped 0 bases, with 11 bases sitting between them. This CDR3 contains 16 residues. The CDR3, as DNA: TGTGCCAGCAGTTTAACAGGGATTCTAGCCAAAAACATTCAGTACTTC. Residues: CASSLTGILAKNIQYF.

This clone was detected once. J is TRBJ2-7 and V is TRBV7-2; 9 positions agree with TRBD1. The CDR3 has 17 residues. V dropped 0 bases and J dropped 3; count of bases not matched to a gene: 9. The germline CDR1 and CDR2 sequences are SGHTA and FQGNSA. The CDR3 loop is CASSLASSGQGFYEQYF. The CDR3 nucleotides read TGTGCCAGCAGCTTAGCTTCCTCGGGACAGGGATTCTACGAGCAGTACTTC. Supplemented by reference TRBV7-2 and TRBJ2-7, the full variable domain reads GAGVSQSPSNKVTEKGKDVELRCDPISGHTALYWYRQSLGQGLEFLIYFQGNSAPDKSGLPSDRFSAERTGGSVSTLTIQRTQQEDSAVYLCASSLASSGQGFYEQYFGPGTRLTVT.

The V call is TRBV30, the J call TRBJ2-7; TRBD2 aligns across 10 bases. The germline V gene encodes CDR1 GTSNPN and CDR2 SVGIG (reference sequence). The CDR3 covers 17 residues. V lost 4 bases, J lost 5 bases, and 17 bases stayed unmatched. The CDR3 is CAWKDRGGILAGDEQYF. The CDR3 region has the DNA TGTGCCTGGAAGGACAGAGGGGGGATTCTAGCGGGAGACGAGCAGTACTTC.

On this clone: In the same sample, other DNA sequences code for this CDR3. V is TRBV7-9 and J is TRBJ2-7; TRBD2 might be the D (5 bases). Germline lookup yields CDR1 SEHNR and CDR2 FQNEAQ (reference sequence). The CDR3 totals 15 residues. V lost 5 bases and J lost 2, with 16 bases in between. CDR3 nucleotides: TGTGCCAGCAGCCCCGGAGCTTCCGGGGCCTACGAGCAGTACTTC. It yields the protein CASSPGASGAYEQYF.

V usage is TRBV5-1 and J usage is TRBJ2-3; TRBD1 matches 7 bases. Germline trimming cut 4 bases from V and 0 bases from J; bases unmatched to any gene: 5. CDR1 is SGHRS and CDR2 is YFSETQ in the germline V gene. This CDR3 is built from 15 residues. The CDR3 spells CASSARDSSTDTQYF. The CDR3 region has the DNA TGCGCCAGCAGCGCAAGGGACAGCAGCACAGATACGCAGTATTTT.

The gene calls are TRBV14 and TRBJ2-7; D gene uncertain. The CDR3 loop spans 13 amino acids. Trimming removed 0 bases from V and 9 bases from J, with 12 bases in between. In germline, CDR1 is SGHDN, CDR2 FVKESK. This CDR3 reads CASSQDLAQVQYF. DNA of the CDR3: TGTGCCAGCAGCCAAGATTTGGCGCAAGTGCAGTACTTC.

The genes are TRBV11-2 and TRBJ1-1; no clear D. The CDR3 runs to 14 residues. Per germline, CDR1 SGHAT and CDR2 FQNNGV. The V gene lost 3 bases and the J gene lost 6 bases, with 14 bases spanning the gap. CDR3 nucleotide sequence: TGTGCCAGCAGCTTTGGACTCCCCTCAGCTGAAGCTTTCTTT. It specifies CASSFGLPSAEAFF.

The chain uses TRBV5-1 and TRBJ2-2; 12 bases line up with TRBD2. Germline V lookup: CDR1 SGHRS, CDR2 YFSETQ. V lost 6 bases to trimming and J lost 3 bases; unmatched junction nucleotides: 6. This CDR3 has 16 amino acids. The CDR3 here is CASTLLAGGHTGELFF. The CDR3 nucleotides read TGCGCCAGCACCTTACTAGCGGGAGGCCACACCGGGGAGCTGTTTTTT.

The chain is built from TRBV28 and TRBJ2-1, with D perhaps being TRBD1 or TRBD2 (5 bases each). Germline V gene sequence: CDR1 MDHEN, CDR2 SYDVKM. The CDR3 covers 12 residues. Trimming stripped 4 bases from V and 9 bases from J, with 10 bases between. The CDR3 loop reads CASSSRDGEQFF. DNA for the CDR3: TGTGCCAGCAGTTCCCGGGACGGTGAGCAGTTCTTC.